These 32 T cell receptor beta chains came from one sample sequenced in a study of molecular identifiers for immune sequencing clone quantification. TCRdb processed the PCR reads anew with MiXCR; each CDR3 protein has one entry. The data show approximately 550,000 distinct CDR3 sequences, about 25% seen once. Sequenced: naive CD8+ T cells from blood, with Jurkat cell RNA spiked in. Subset: FACS-sorted CD8+CD4-CCR7+CD45RA+ naive T cells. These receptors were collected from a human donor in good health. Some libraries in this study had Jurkat cell RNA spiked in.

In the case of this clonotype: Germline is not matched at one junction end, which may reflect a read error. The chain recombines TRBV7-8 with TRBJ1-1; possible D gene TRBD1, 6 bases. CDR3 length: 13 residues. Germline CDR1 is SGHVS and CDR2 is FQNEAQ. Here the CDR3 reads CASTPGESTGAFF. The CDR3 DNA follows: TGTGCCAGCACCCCAGGGGAGAGCACTGGAGCTTTCTTT.

Details on this clonotype: As the CDR3 is not closed by the conserved phenylalanine or tryptophan, this likely results from a read error. The gene calls are TRBV18 and TRBJ2-5, with 9 bases lining up with TRBD1. The CDR3 spans 16 residues. The germline V gene has CDR1 KGHSH and CDR2 LQKENI. V shed 2 bases, J shed 5 bases, and the junction held 9 bases outside the gene matches. CDR3 region: CASSPAQGASSETQYL. The DNA for the CDR3 is TGTGCCAGCTCACCAGCACAGGGGGCGAGTTCGGAGACCCAGTACTTA.

Notes on this clonotype: It may be a read error: a sequence one base away is much more abundant. The rearrangement uses TRBV7-9 and TRBJ2-7; D is uncertain. Trimming took off 2 bases at V and 5 bases at J, with 7 bases between the two ends. CDR1 is SEHNR and CDR2 is FQNEAQ in the germline V gene (reference sequence). CDR3 length: 12 amino acids. The chain's CDR3 is CASSLLGNEQYF. The CDR3 DNA reads TGTGCCAGCAGCTTACTTGGGAACGAGCAGTACTTC.

This clonotype was counted ten times or more. The rearrangement joins TRBV4-3 to TRBJ2-7; D ambiguous. The V and J ends lost 0 bases and 1 base respectively, with 10 bases between them. Germline CDR1 and CDR2: LGHNA and YSLEER. There are 15 residues in the CDR3. CDR3 DNA sequence: TGCGCCAGCAGCCAAGAAGTACTGGGGTCCTACGAGCAGTACTTC. This encodes CASSQEVLGSYEQYF.

This chain uses TRBV20-1 with TRBJ2-1; TRBD2 agrees at 9 bases. This CDR3 contains 14 residues. The V gene end was trimmed by 0 bases and the J gene end by 6 bases; junction bases not matched to a gene: 3. Per the germline V gene, CDR1 is DFQATT and CDR2 is SNEGSKA (reference sequence). The CDR3 here is CSAREATSGNEQFF. CDR3 DNA: TGCAGTGCTAGAGAAGCGACTAGCGGCAATGAGCAGTTCTTC.

This chain joins TRBV19 and TRBJ2-1, with 9 bases matching TRBD1. CDR3 length equals 15 residues. CDR1 is LNHDA, CDR2 SQIVND, per germline (reference sequence). The V segment lost 3 bases and the J segment 9 bases; nucleotides outside the gene matches: 9. The CDR3 sequence: CASSIRQGGYGEQFF. The DNA for the CDR3 is TGTGCCAGTAGTATCCGACAGGGGGGTTACGGTGAGCAGTTCTTC.

This clonotype was counted only a few times. The V gene is TRBV19, the J gene TRBJ2-5; 10 positions match TRBD1. The CDR3 totals 16 residues. Germline lookup yields CDR1 LNHDA and CDR2 SQIVND (reference sequence). J lost 2 bases, V lost 10 bases, and 13 bases had no gene match. Here the CDR3 reads CATKSGTGVNQETQYF. The CDR3 DNA reads as TGTGCCACCAAATCCGGGACAGGGGTTAATCAAGAGACCCAGTACTTC.

This clonotype was counted at least ten times. The genes are TRBV6-6 and TRBJ2-2; unclear D gene. The germline CDR1 and CDR2 sequences are MNHNY and SVGAGI (reference sequence). The V end lost 6 bases, the J end lost 1 base, and 15 bases lay between the germline ends. The CDR3 spans 16 residues. The CDR3 DNA follows: TGTGCCAGCAGGCACAAGATGTGGCAGAACACCGGGGAGCTGTTTTTT. Its translation: CASRHKMWQNTGELFF.

This clonotype was recorded once. A much larger clone lies a single base off, so this may be a read error. CDR3 sequence reads: CSARAGITDTQYF. In DNA form, the CDR3 reads TGCAGCGCGCGGGCCGGCATCACAGATACGCAGTATTTT. V is TRBV29-1 and J is TRBJ2-3, with TRBD2 as a possible D gene (5 bases). With 7 bases removed from V and 2 bases from J, the gap between germline ends came to 13 bases. The length of the CDR3 is 13 residues. Looked up from germline, CDR1 is SQVTM and CDR2 is ANQGSEA.

In this sample, this clonotype turned up a few times. The chain employs TRBV27 and TRBJ2-3, with a possible D match to TRBD2 (6 bases). The germline V and J ends were trimmed by 4 bases and 4 bases, with 15 bases remaining between them. The CDR3 has 15 residues. In germline, CDR1 is MNHEY, CDR2 SMNVEV (reference sequence). The CDR3, as DNA: TGTGCCAGCAGTTGGGGCCCCGGGAGCGCAGATACGCAGTATTTT. Its translation is CASSWGPGSADTQYF.

This clonotype was found a few times. V gene TRBV10-3 combines with J gene TRBJ1-4; D call uncertain. The CDR3 has 13 amino acids. Deletions cut 5 bases from V and 5 bases from J, with 9 bases between. Germline assignment: CDR1 ENHRY and CDR2 SYGVKD. The CDR3 protein is CAISSQSNEKLFF. CDR3 sequence (DNA): TGTGCCATCAGTAGTCAGTCCAATGAAAAACTGTTTTTT.

This sequence joins TRBV7-2 and TRBJ2-1; D may be TRBD2 (5 bases). The CDR3 spans 17 residues. Germline V gives CDR1 SGHTA, CDR2 FQGNSA. The ends were cut back, 2 bases at V and 0 bases at J, with 14 bases in the middle. CDR3 in amino acids: CASSLLGLRVSYNEQFF. CDR3 coding DNA: TGTGCCAGCAGCTTATTAGGACTGAGGGTCTCCTACAATGAGCAGTTCTTC.

This clonotype showed up just once. Possible read error: a much larger clone is one base away. This chain connects TRBV7-2 to TRBJ2-3; TRBD2 agrees at 10 bases. V shed 0 bases, J shed 5 bases, and the junction held 5 bases outside the gene matches. Germline V gene data show CDR1 as SGHTA and CDR2 as FQGNSA. The CDR3 sequence is 16 residues long. Here the CDR3 reads CASSLALAGAGDTQYF. CDR3 nucleotide sequence: TGTGCCAGCAGCTTAGCTCTAGCGGGAGCTGGAGATACGCAGTATTTT.

The J gene is TRBJ2-5, the V gene TRBV9; TRBD2 matches 7 bases. Germline CDR1 and CDR2: SGDLS and YYNGEE. The CDR3 has 18 amino acids. After removal of 4 bases from V and 7 bases from J, the junction contained 22 bases not matched to a gene. The CDR3: CASSQGGPGTTLQGTQYF. Written as DNA, the CDR3 is TGTGCCAGCAGCCAAGGCGGCCCCGGGACTACCCTGCAGGGGACCCAGTACTTC.

For this clonotype: A much larger clone lies a single base off, so this may be a read error. The chain joins TRBV7-9 to TRBJ1-4; D gene ambiguous. The CDR3 loop spans 11 amino acids. The germline V gene encodes CDR1 SEHNR and CDR2 FQNEAQ (reference sequence). Deletions cut 11 bases from V and 7 bases from J, with 11 bases between. The CDR3: CAYGSREKLFF. The CDR3 DNA follows: TGTGCCTACGGTTCGCGTGAAAAACTGTTTTTT. Full variable domain (missing parts from reference TRBV7-9 and TRBJ1-4): DTGVSQNPRHKITKRGQNVTFRCDPISEHNRLYWYRQTLGQGPEFLTYFQNEAQLEKSRLLSDRFSAERPKGSFSTLEIQRTEQGDSAMYLCAYGSREKLFFGSGTQLSVL.

A few counts support this clonotype. The junction departs from the called germline gene at one end, perhaps through a read error. V and J are TRBV6-2 or TRBV6-3 and TRBJ1-1; tentatively, D is TRBD1 (6 bases). The CDR3 runs 16 residues. Per germline, CDR1 MNHEY and CDR2 SVGEGT. The CDR3 loop reads CASRHPPQGIGTGAFF. DNA of the CDR3: TGTGCCAGCAGGCATCCGCCTCAGGGGATCGGGACTGGAGCTTTCTTT.

This clonotype was detected only a few times. The chain has TRBV7-3 and TRBJ2-1; possibly TRBD2 for D (5 bases). CDR1 and CDR2 from the germline V gene are SGHTA and FQGTGA. This CDR3 spans 16 amino acids. Trimming took 0 bases from V and 1 from J, leaving 10 bases between them. The CDR3 spells CASSLTLGESYNEQFF. The DNA of the CDR3 is TGTGCCAGCAGCTTAACGCTCGGGGAGTCCTACAATGAGCAGTTCTTC.

The chain has TRBV2 and TRBJ2-3; D is perhaps TRBD1 or TRBD2 (7 bases each). This CDR3 region has 16 residues. Germline values: CDR1 SNHLY, CDR2 FYNNEI. V was clipped by 0 bases and J by 5 bases, with 15 bases between them. CDR3 in DNA: TGTGCCAGCAGTGAAGCCAGGGGGGGGGCTTTAGATACGCAGTATTTT. It translates to CASSEARGGALDTQYF.

A few counts support this clonotype. The V and J genes are TRBV12-3 or TRBV12-4 and TRBJ1-5; D is possibly TRBD1 (5 bases). This CDR3 has 14 amino acids. The V gene lost 5 bases and the J gene lost 3 bases, with 11 bases spanning the gap. CDR3 nucleotide sequence: TGTGCCAGCAGTATGACAGAAAACAATCAGCCCCAGCATTTT. It translates to CASSMTENNQPQHF.

This clonotype was picked up many times. The chain is built from TRBV4-3 and TRBJ2-5; TRBD1 matches at 7 bases. The germline V gene has CDR1 LGHNA and CDR2 YSLEER. V was clipped by 3 bases and J by 6 bases; unmatched bases: 7. CDR3 length: 14 amino acids. The chain's CDR3 is CASSQSDREKTQYF. For the CDR3, the DNA is TGCGCCAGCAGCCAGTCCGACAGGGAAAAGACCCAGTACTTC.

The chain joins TRBV2 to TRBJ2-7; 8 bases match TRBD1. CDR1 and CDR2 from the germline V gene are SNHLY and FYNNEI. This CDR3 contains 11 residues. J lost 9 bases, V lost 6 bases, and 4 bases had no gene match. The CDR3 region is CASSRGQGQYF. DNA for the CDR3: TGTGCCAGCAGCAGGGGGCAAGGGCAGTACTTC.

The chain links TRBV27 to TRBJ2-1; D possibly corresponds to TRBD2 (6 bases). The germline V and J ends were trimmed by 4 bases and 2 bases, with 15 bases remaining between them. Germline V gives CDR1 MNHEY, CDR2 SMNVEV (reference sequence). The CDR3 spans 16 residues. The CDR3 protein is CASSSSSDLPYNEQFF. In DNA form, the CDR3 reads TGTGCCAGCAGTTCCTCTAGCGACCTCCCCTACAATGAGCAGTTCTTC.

Notes on this clonotype: At one boundary the junction diverges from the germline segment, which might be a read error. V usage is TRBV12-3 or TRBV12-4 and J usage is TRBJ2-1, with 10 nucleotides matching TRBD2. This CDR3 region has 16 residues. DNA of the CDR3: TGTGCCAGCAAACGACCCGGGACTAGCGACTACAATGGGCAGTTCTTC. The encoded protein is CASKRPGTSDYNGQFF.

This clonotype was counted a few times. V gene TRBV18 combines with J gene TRBJ1-1, with a tentative D call TRBD1 (5 bases). Trimming pared 2 bases from V and 5 bases from J, leaving 15 bases between. This CDR3 has 15 residues. Germline CDR1 is KGHSH and CDR2 is LQKENI. CDR3 in DNA: TGTGCCAGCTCACCATTTAAGGGGATGAGGACTGAAGCTTTCTTT. The encoded protein is CASSPFKGMRTEAFF.

A remark on this clonotype: One end of the junction is discordant with germline, which a read error may explain. The genes are TRBV20-1 and TRBJ2-5; TRBD2 is a possible D gene (5 bases). The CDR3 runs 13 residues. In germline, CDR1 is DFQATT, CDR2 SNEGSKA (reference sequence). This chain's CDR3 is CSARVAYQEPQYF. CDR3 nucleotide sequence: TGCAGTGCTAGAGTAGCGTACCAAGAGCCCCAGTACTTC.

This clonotype was counted at least ten times. At one boundary the junction diverges from the germline segment, which might be a read error. V and J are TRBV4-1 and TRBJ2-1, with 9 bases lining up with TRBD2. From germline, CDR1 is MGHRA and CDR2 YSYEKL. This CDR3 has 15 amino acids. In DNA, the CDR3 is TGCGCCAGCAGTCAAGCGGGGGGTTTGAGTAATGAGCAGTTCTTC. Translating it yields CASSQAGGLSNEQFF.

Points on this clonotype: A much larger clone is a single base away; this may be a read error. V gene TRBV7-9 combines with J gene TRBJ2-2; possibly TRBD2 for D (6 bases). Between the trimmed V and J ends, which lost 5 bases and 3 bases, there was a span of 16 bases. CDR3 length: 16 residues. The germline CDR1 and CDR2 sequences are SEHNR and FQNEAQ (reference sequence). The CDR3 DNA reads TGTGCCAGCAGCACCCCTAGCGCCGGGGACACCGGGGAGCTGTTTTTT. Residues: CASSTPSAGDTGELFF.

Regarding this clonotype: Since a much larger clone is just one base distant, this may be a read error. The chain combines TRBV7-9 with TRBJ2-7; D assignment may be TRBD1 or TRBD2 (5 bases each). Germline V gene data show CDR1 as SEHNR and CDR2 as FQNEAQ (reference sequence). V was cut by 5 bases and J by 5 bases, with 16 bases left in between. The length of the CDR3 is 14 residues. Here the CDR3 DNA reads TGTGCCAGCAGCCCCGGGACGAATATCCACGAGCAGTACTTC. The encoded protein is CASSPGTNIHEQYF.

With respect to this clonotype: Possible read error: a much larger clone is one base away. This chain connects TRBV30 to TRBJ1-1; D unclear. From germline, CDR1 is GTSNPN and CDR2 SVGIG (reference sequence). This CDR3 has 12 amino acids. The V and J ends lost 5 bases and 5 bases respectively, with 12 bases between them. The CDR3 protein is CAWDGMETEAFF. The CDR3 DNA is TGTGCCTGGGACGGCATGGAAACTGAAGCTTTCTTT.

Regarding this clonotype: An end of the junction does not agree with germline; a read error may underlie this. The gene calls are TRBV7-2 and TRBJ1-5; 7 bases align to TRBD1. The CDR3 loop spans 14 amino acids. Germline V gives CDR1 SGHTA, CDR2 FQGNSA. The CDR3: CASSTRDSYQPQRF. The DNA of the CDR3 is TGTGCCAGCAGCACCCGGGACAGCTATCAGCCCCAGCGTTTT.

The V call is TRBV19, the J call TRBJ1-2, with TRBD1 identical over 8 bases. CDR3 length: 13 residues. The junction had 12 bases not matched to a gene; V was cut back by 10 bases and J by 8 bases. CDR1 is LNHDA and CDR2 is SQIVND in the germline V gene (reference sequence). The CDR3 nucleotides are TGTGCCACCGGTGGGCAGGGGGCGTTCGGCTACACCTTC. It specifies CATGGQGAFGYTF.

As to this clonotype: Possible read error: a much larger clone is one base away. The CDR3 DNA reads as TGCAGTGCCGTACCTAGCGGCTTCTACGAGCGGTACTTC. Its protein product is CSAVPSGFYERYF. The chain carries TRBV20-1 and TRBJ2-7; 7 nucleotides align to TRBD2. CDR3 length: 13 residues. CDR1 and CDR2 from the germline V gene are DFQATT and SNEGSKA (reference sequence).